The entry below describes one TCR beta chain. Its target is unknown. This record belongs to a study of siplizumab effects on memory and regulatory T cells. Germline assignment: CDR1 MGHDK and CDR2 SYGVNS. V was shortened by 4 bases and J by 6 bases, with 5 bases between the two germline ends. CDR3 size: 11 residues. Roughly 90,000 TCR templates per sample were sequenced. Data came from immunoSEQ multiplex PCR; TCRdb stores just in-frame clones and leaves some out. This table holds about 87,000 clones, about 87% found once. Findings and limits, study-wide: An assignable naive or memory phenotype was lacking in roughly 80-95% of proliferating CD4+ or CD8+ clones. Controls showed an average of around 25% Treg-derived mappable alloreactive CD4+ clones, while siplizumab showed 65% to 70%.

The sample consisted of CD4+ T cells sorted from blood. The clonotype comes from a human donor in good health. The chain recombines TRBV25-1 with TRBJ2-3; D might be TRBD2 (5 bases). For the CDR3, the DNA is TGTGCCAGCAGTGTAGCGGATACGCAGTATTTT. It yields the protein CASSVADTQYF.